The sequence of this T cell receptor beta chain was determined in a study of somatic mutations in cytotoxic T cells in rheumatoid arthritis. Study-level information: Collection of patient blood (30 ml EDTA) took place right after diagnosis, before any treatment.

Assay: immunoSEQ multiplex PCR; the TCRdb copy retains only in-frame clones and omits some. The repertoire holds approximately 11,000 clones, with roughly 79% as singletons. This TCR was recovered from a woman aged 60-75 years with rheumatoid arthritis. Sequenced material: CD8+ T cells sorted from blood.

The CDR3 spells CASSYPSGSLYEQYF. The CDR3 DNA reads as TGTGCCAGCAGTTACCCAAGCGGGAGTCTATACGAGCAGTACTTC. The J gene is TRBJ2-7, the V gene TRBV6-6; TRBD2 agrees at 8 bases. Trimming cost V 2 bases and J 4 bases; bases outside gene matches: 7. Germline values: CDR1 MNHNY, CDR2 SVGAGI (reference sequence). This CDR3 is built from 15 residues.